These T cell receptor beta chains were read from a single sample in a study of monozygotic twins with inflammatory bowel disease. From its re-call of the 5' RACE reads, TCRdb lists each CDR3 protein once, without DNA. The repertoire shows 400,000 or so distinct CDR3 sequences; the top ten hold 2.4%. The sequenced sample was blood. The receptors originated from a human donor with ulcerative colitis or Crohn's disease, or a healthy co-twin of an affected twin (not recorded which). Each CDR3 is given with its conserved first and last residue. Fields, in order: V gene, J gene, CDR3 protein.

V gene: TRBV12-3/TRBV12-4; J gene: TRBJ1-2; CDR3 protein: CASRGSGDYGYTF
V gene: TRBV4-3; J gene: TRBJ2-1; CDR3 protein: CASSQDSRTSIWNEQFF
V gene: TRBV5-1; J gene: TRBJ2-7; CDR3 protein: CASSLGQAKFEQYF
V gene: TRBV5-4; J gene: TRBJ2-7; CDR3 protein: CASSLAGGFATYEQYF
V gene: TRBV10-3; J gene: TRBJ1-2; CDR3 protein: CAISTTNYGYTF
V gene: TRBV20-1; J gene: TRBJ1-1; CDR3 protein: CSATPGHLNTEAFF
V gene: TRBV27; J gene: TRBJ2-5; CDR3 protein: CASSTRGGAEETQYF
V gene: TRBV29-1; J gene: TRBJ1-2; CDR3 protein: CSVDDRALRSGYTF
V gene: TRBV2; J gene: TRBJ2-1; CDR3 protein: CASSERQPQFF
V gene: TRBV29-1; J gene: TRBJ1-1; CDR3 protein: CSVKQGAVAEAFF
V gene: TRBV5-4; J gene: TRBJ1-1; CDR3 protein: CASSSGQGILTEAFF
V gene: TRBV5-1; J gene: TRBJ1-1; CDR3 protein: CASSSRTGFAEAFF
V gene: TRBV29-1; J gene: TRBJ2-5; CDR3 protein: CSTRDREAAYQETQYF
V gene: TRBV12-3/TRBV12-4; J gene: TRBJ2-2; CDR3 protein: CASSLRGQGTGELFF
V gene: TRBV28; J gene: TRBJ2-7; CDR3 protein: CASSEGQSSYEQYF
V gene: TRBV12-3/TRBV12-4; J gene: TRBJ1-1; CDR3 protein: CASSFSGGLNTEAFF
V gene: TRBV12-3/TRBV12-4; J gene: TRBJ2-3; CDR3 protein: CASSFDHSGRGTDTQYF
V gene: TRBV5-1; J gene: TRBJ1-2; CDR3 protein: CASSPGRDYGYTF
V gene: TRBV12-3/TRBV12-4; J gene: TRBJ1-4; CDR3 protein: CASRFGGVGEKLFF
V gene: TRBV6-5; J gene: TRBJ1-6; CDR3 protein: CASRSPNSPLHF
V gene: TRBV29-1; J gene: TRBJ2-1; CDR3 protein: CTARDFDNEQFF
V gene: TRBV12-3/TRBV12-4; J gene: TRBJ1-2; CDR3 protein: CASSRDREHGYTF
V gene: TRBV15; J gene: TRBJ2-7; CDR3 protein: CATSRDTGRNSYEQYF
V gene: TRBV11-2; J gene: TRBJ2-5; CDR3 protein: CASSLVGQGGIYQETQYF
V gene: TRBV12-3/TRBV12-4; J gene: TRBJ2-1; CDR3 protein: CASSPDGFGEQFF
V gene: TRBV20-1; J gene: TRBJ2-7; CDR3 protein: CSARDVGGREQYF
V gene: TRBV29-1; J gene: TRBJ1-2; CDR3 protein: CSVSTGRNYGYTF
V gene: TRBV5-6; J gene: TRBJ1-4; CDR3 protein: CASSKVGDNEKLFF